The present TCR beta chain was sequenced within a study of T-cell memory formation after mild COVID-19. TCRdb called the 5' RACE reads again in MiXCR, with one record for every CDR3 protein. The table has hundreds of thousands of distinct CDR3 sequences, about 20% seen once; the top ten hold around 8.4%. In its sample, this clonotype was seen a few times. Germline values: CDR1 SGHVS, CDR2 FQNEAQ. This CDR3 is 12 amino acids long. V dropped 4 bases and J dropped 5 bases, with 7 bases sitting between them. V gene TRBV7-8 combines with J gene TRBJ2-3; no firm D call. The sequence derives from an adult woman who had mild COVID-19 (a few samples of this study predate the infection). Cell type and time point are not known. Sequenced sample: PBMCs or a T cell subset sorted from them (not recorded which). The DNA of the CDR3 is TGTGCCAGCAGCTGGAACTTAGATACGCAGTATTTT. Amino acids: CASSWNLDTQYF.